Below, 2 T cell receptor beta chains from the same sample are listed, as sequenced in a study of breast tumors, draining lymph nodes, adjacent tissues. Axillary draining lymph nodes of breast cancer patients supplied the node samples. Each CDR3 protein gets one entry after TCRdb re-called the multiplex PCR reads with MiXCR. The sample consists of approximately 300,000 distinct CDR3 sequences, 30% to 35% of them appearing once. Sequenced sample: axillary lymph node tissue. These receptors all come from a female donor with breast cancer. Some clones in this sample may be carry-over from other donors' samples.

The chain uses TRBV19 and TRBJ2-4; 8 positions agree with TRBD2. Germline CDR1 and CDR2: LNHDA and SQIVND (reference sequence). Germline trimming cut 7 bases from V and 7 bases from J; bases unmatched to any gene: 6. The CDR3 spans 13 residues. Here the CDR3 reads CASKPGGGNIQYF. In nucleotides, the CDR3 is TGTGCCAGTAAACCGGGGGGGGGGAACATTCAGTACTTC.

Ten or more counts support this clonotype. The chain combines TRBV5-8 with TRBJ2-2, with D possibly called TRBD1 or TRBD2 (5 bases each). Trimming removed 4 bases at V and 7 bases at J, with 20 bases between. Germline V gene data show CDR1 as SGHTS and CDR2 as YDEGEE. The CDR3 sequence is 16 residues long. The CDR3 DNA reads TGTGCCAGCAGCCCAGGGACGGAGAGGGTCAGCGGGGAGCTGTTTTTT. This gives the protein CASSPGTERVSGELFF. Complete variable domain (other parts from reference TRBV5-8 and TRBJ2-2): EAGVTQSPTHLIKTRGQQATLRCSPISGHTSVYWYQQALGLGLQFLLWYDEGEERNRGNFPPRFSGRQFPNYSSELNVNALELEDSALYLCASSPGTERVSGELFFGEGSRLTVL.